This paragraph reports one TCR beta chain. The target antigen is unknown. This sample was taken from a study of T cell clonotyping in hematopoietic cell transplantation. Study conclusions and caveats: Recipient TCR diversity dropped after transplant; expanded clonotypes rose from day 30 to 180.

The data were produced by immunoSEQ multiplex PCR, yet TCRdb's version contains in-frame clones alone and is incomplete. Among about 13,000 clones listed, roughly 92% were seen once. This CDR3 is 16 amino acids long. Looked up from germline, CDR1 is MNHNS and CDR2 is SASEGT. V gave up 2 bases and J gave up 1 base; unmatched junction bases: 6. The chain has TRBV6-1 and TRBJ2-7; the match to TRBD2 covers 9 bases. The receptor comes from a female patient aged 45-60 years who had an allogeneic stem cell transplant from an unrelated donor, so the T cells may come from the graft donor. Some clones in this sample may be carry-over from other donors' samples. Sample: PBMCs, taken 100 days after allogeneic stem cell transplant. The CDR3 region is CASSEMNSGRSYEQYF. The CDR3 nucleotides are TGTGCCAGCAGTGAAATGAACAGCGGGAGGTCCTACGAGCAGTACTTC.